This T cell receptor beta chain was found in a study of blood T cell repertoires in COVID-19. Across the whole study: Acute and convalescent COVID-19 samples came from the United States, Italy and Spain.

Sequencing used immunoSEQ multiplex PCR; TCRdb keeps in-frame clones, though not all of them. The sample comprises about 68,000 clones, about three quarters of which are singletons, and under 30% rests with the top ten. Sequences were obtained from peripheral blood. The clonotype originates from a human donor in a cohort sampled during active COVID-19.

CDR3 sequence (DNA): TGTGCCAGCAGCCCACAAGAGACCCAGTACTTC. Its translation: CASSPQETQYF. V and J are TRBV6-5 and TRBJ2-5; D is undetermined. The CDR3 loop spans 11 amino acids. Trimming removed 6 bases from V and 2 bases from J, with 4 bases in between. Germline values: CDR1 MNHEY, CDR2 SVGAGI.